This is a list of T cell receptor beta chains from one sample in a study of T cell responses to AZD1222 COVID-19 vaccine. Data came from immunoSEQ multiplex PCR; TCRdb stores just in-frame clones and leaves some out. This sample yields about 54,000 clones, of which roughly 90% are seen a single time; about 14% belongs to the top ten. The source was peripheral blood, collected 28 days after the second AZD1222 dose. The source is an adult who received the AZD1222 COVID-19 vaccine. The CDR3 runs from the conserved cysteine through the conserved F or W. Fields, in order: clone size, D gene, V gene, J gene, CDR3 DNA, CDR3 protein. D genes are given only for firm matches. Clone size is given for some rows only: seen once, a few or many times, or a class if the clone is expanded.

-	-	TRBV6-2/TRBV6-3	TRBJ1-1	TGTGCCAGCAGTTACCCCGGCGGGAACACTGAAGCTTTCTTT	CASSYPGGNTEAFF
-	-	TRBV19	TRBJ2-2	TGTGCCAGTAGTTCAAAGGGGAGCGGCACCGGGGAGCTGTTTTTT	CASSSKGSGTGELFF
-	TRBD1	TRBV3-1/TRBV3-2	TRBJ1-5	TGTGCCAGCAGCCAAGGACAGGGGCCTCAGCCCCAGCATTTT	CASSQGQGPQPQHF
-	-	TRBV7-9	TRBJ2-2	TGTGCCAGCAGCCCAAGCCGGGGGCGGAAGAACACCGGGGAGCTGTTTTTT	CASSPSRGRKNTGELFF
once	-	TRBV5-4	TRBJ2-3	TGTGCCAGCACGGTAGCGGCCCCAGGAGATACGCAGTATTTT	CASTVAAPGDTQYF
-	-	TRBV20-1	TRBJ2-3	TGCAGTGCTAGACAGTGGGATACGCAGTATTTT	CSARQWDTQYF
-	TRBD1	TRBV29-1	TRBJ1-1	TGCAGCGTTAGTAACAGGGGCAACACTGAAGCTTTCTTT	CSVSNRGNTEAFF
-	-	TRBV3-1/TRBV3-2	TRBJ1-2	TGTGCCAGCAGCCTGGACGGCGGAACCTATGGCTACACCTTC	CASSLDGGTYGYTF
-	TRBD1	TRBV7-8	TRBJ1-3	TGTGCCAGCAGCCCCAGACAGGGTCTGGCTGGAAACACCATATATTTT	CASSPRQGLAGNTIYF
few	-	TRBV3-1/TRBV3-2	TRBJ2-1	TGTGCCAGCAGCAGGGGCGCTTCCTACAATGAGCAGTTCTTC	CASSRGASYNEQFF
-	-	TRBV14	TRBJ2-7	TGTGCCAGCAGCCAAGAAAGGGTAAAGCAGTACTTC	CASSQERVKQYF
-	TRBD1	TRBV7-8	TRBJ2-6	TGTGCCAGCAGCCAGACAGGGGCTGGGGCCAACGTCCTGACTTTC	CASSQTGAGANVLTF
few	-	TRBV10-3	TRBJ2-2	TGTGCCATCAGTGAGTTTGGGGACACCGGGGAGCTGTTTTTT	CAISEFGDTGELFF
-	TRBD1	TRBV11-3	TRBJ2-1	TGTGCCAGCAGCTTGGGTTCGGACAGGGGGCATGTTGAGCAGTTCTTC	CASSLGSDRGHVEQFF
-	TRBD2	TRBV5-5	TRBJ2-1	TGTGCCAGCAGCTCCCCCCCCTCTAGCGGGAGGGAGTACAATGAGCAGTTCTTC	CASSSPPSSGREYNEQFF
-	TRBD1	TRBV5-5	TRBJ2-7	TGTGCCAGCAGCTTGGCCGGACGGACAGGGTACAGCTCCTACGAGCAGTACTTC	CASSLAGRTGYSSYEQYF
-	TRBD1	TRBV19	TRBJ1-2	TGTGCCAGTAGTGACCCTCGACAGGGCGATGGCTACACCTTC	CASSDPRQGDGYTF
few	-	TRBV19	TRBJ1-2	TGTGCCAGTAGTTCCACTCGACAGCCCCGCTATGGCTACACCTTC	CASSSTRQPRYGYTF
-	TRBD1	TRBV11-2	TRBJ1-4	TGTGCCAGCAGCTTAGGGGGTCCGGGACAGAATGAAAAACTGTTTTTT	CASSLGGPGQNEKLFF
-	-	TRBV7-2	TRBJ2-7	TGTGCCAGCAGCAGAGGGGTTCGCGAGCAGTACTTC	CASSRGVREQYF
-	-	TRBV13	TRBJ1-1	TGTGCCAGCAGCTCCTCTTTGAACACTGAAGCTTTCTTT	CASSSSLNTEAFF
-	TRBD1	TRBV27	TRBJ2-7	TGTGCCAGCAGCCGACAGGGTGGTACGTACGAGCAGTACTTC	CASSRQGGTYEQYF
few	TRBD2	TRBV7-2	TRBJ2-1	TGTGCCAGCAGCTCACTAGCGGGAGGGCCTAATGAGCAGTTCTTC	CASSSLAGGPNEQFF
once	-	TRBV7-9	TRBJ2-2	TGTGCCAGCAGCTTCTTCGCCCGGGACCCAAGCACCGGGGAGCTGTTTTTT	CASSFFARDPSTGELFF
few	-	TRBV19	TRBJ1-2	TGTGCCAGTACGGCCGGGACAACAAACTATGGCTACACCTTC	CASTAGTTNYGYTF
-	-	TRBV10-3	TRBJ1-4	TGTGCCATCAGAAACAGGGAGGGGGAACTGTTTTTT	CAIRNREGELFF
once	-	TRBV5-1	TRBJ1-4	TGCGCCAGCAGCTTCCAGGGAGGTGAAAAACTGTTTTTT	CASSFQGGEKLFF
-	-	TRBV7-9	TRBJ1-2	TGTGCCAGCAGCTTATCTAACTATGGCTACACCTTC	CASSLSNYGYTF
-	-	TRBV7-2	TRBJ2-7	TGTGCCAGCAGCCCACAGAACTGGGGCGAGCAGTACTTC	CASSPQNWGEQYF
few	TRBD2	TRBV3-1/TRBV3-2	TRBJ2-1	TGTGCCAGCAGCCAGGTAGGGACTAGCTGGTTCTTC	CASSQVGTSWFF
-	TRBD1	TRBV12-5	TRBJ2-7	TGTGCTAGTGGTCCACCGACAGGGTCCGAGCAGTACTTC	CASGPPTGSEQYF
-	-	TRBV6-1	TRBJ1-5	TGTGCCAGCAGTGAAGGCCGGGGATTTGACAATCAGCCCCAGCATTTT	CASSEGRGFDNQPQHF
-	-	TRBV6-5	TRBJ2-7	TGTGCCAGCAGCAGGGGCAGCCTCTCCTACGAGCAGTACTTC	CASSRGSLSYEQYF
-	-	TRBV4-2	TRBJ2-7	TGTGCCAGCAGCCATACCCTTGGGAGCTACGAGCAGTACTTC	CASSHTLGSYEQYF
-	TRBD2	TRBV18	TRBJ2-5	TGTGCCAGCTCAGGGAGGGTAGAGACCCAGTACTTC	CASSGRVETQYF
-	TRBD2	TRBV5-4	TRBJ2-1	TGTGCCAGCACCCCGGAAATAGCGGGGTACAATGAGCAGTTCTTC	CASTPEIAGYNEQFF
-	TRBD1	TRBV5-1	TRBJ1-6	TGCGCCAGCAGCTTAGGACAGGATAATTCACCCCTCCACTTT	CASSLGQDNSPLHF
-	-	TRBV30	TRBJ1-2	TGTGCCTGGACCCGCGGAACTTATGGCTACACCTTC	CAWTRGTYGYTF
-	-	TRBV6-5	TRBJ1-3	TGTGCCAGCAGTTATGGGGGCGGTTCTGGAAACACCATATATTTT	CASSYGGGSGNTIYF
-	-	TRBV7-7	TRBJ2-1	TGTGCCAGCAGCCTAGAGCGGTACAATGAGCAGTTCTTC	CASSLERYNEQFF
-	-	TRBV3-1/TRBV3-2	TRBJ1-6	TGTGCCAGCAGCCAAGTTCAGGGGACCTCACCCCTCCACTTT	CASSQVQGTSPLHF